These 21 T cell receptor beta chains were all obtained from the same sample, sequenced in a study of blood T cell repertoires in COVID-19 (dated by TCRdb to the early 2020s). Library preparation used the immunoSEQ multiplex PCR assay. This immuneACCESS table, as held by TCRdb, lists in-frame sequences with V and J called but not all clones. Of the missing ones, under half trace to an unresolved V gene in checked studies; the others have no known cause. The sample profile shows some 160,000 clones; approximately 87% of them were found once. The ten largest clones capture 4% of the sample. The sequenced sample was peripheral blood. The receptors were sampled from a woman aged 65 to 85 with acute or convalescent COVID-19.

This chain uses TRBV5-1 with TRBJ2-1, with a weak D call TRBD1 (6 bases). Per the germline V gene, CDR1 is SGHRS and CDR2 is YFSETQ. V lost 0 bases and J lost 10, with 11 bases in between. The CDR3 covers 13 residues. This CDR3 is CASSLVGGSEQFF. CDR3 coding DNA: TGCGCCAGCAGCTTGGTAGGGGGTAGCGAGCAGTTCTTC. Combining the CDR3 with reference TRBV5-1 and TRBJ2-1 gives the whole variable domain KAGVTQTPRYLIKTRGQQVTLSCSPISGHRSVSWYQQTPGQGLQFLFEYFSETQRNKGNFPGRFSGRQFSNSRSEMNVSTLELGDSALYLCASSLVGGSEQFFGPGTRLTVL.

The rearrangement uses TRBV4-2 and TRBJ2-7, with 7 bases aligning to TRBD1. The V and J ends lost 0 bases and 6 bases, in that order; junction bases with no gene match: 8. Germline V lookup: CDR1 LGHNA, CDR2 YNFKEQ. This CDR3 comprises 15 residues. The DNA of the CDR3 is TGTGCCAGCAGCCAAGATGTCAGGGGGAGCTCCGAGCAGTACTTC. This gives the protein CASSQDVRGSSEQYF.

The gene calls are TRBV7-2 and TRBJ1-2; D may be TRBD1 (5 bases). Germline CDR1 and CDR2: SGHTA and FQGNSA. Trimming left V 5 bases short and J 7 bases short, with 20 bases between. The CDR3 extends over 15 amino acids. CDR3 coding DNA: TGTGCCAGCAGCCCCAGGGCCTTCTCGACGAGTGGCTACACCTTC. Encoded protein: CASSPRAFSTSGYTF.

The rearrangement links TRBV11-3 to TRBJ2-2; TRBD2 agrees at 7 bases. Trimming took 4 bases from V and 7 from J; bases not matched to a gene: 12. This CDR3 contains 16 residues. Germline V gene data show CDR1 as SGHNT and CDR2 as YENEEA. The CDR3 spells CASSSSVGRLVGELFF. Written as DNA, the CDR3 is TGTGCCAGCAGCTCCTCGGTCGGGAGGCTAGTCGGGGAGCTGTTTTTT.

In this sample, this clone turned up once. This chain links TRBV19 with TRBJ1-5; D gene unclear. The CDR3 has 12 residues. Germline CDR1 reads LNHDA; CDR2 reads SQIVND (reference sequence). V was shortened by 7 bases and J by 6 bases, with 10 bases between the two germline ends. CDR3 DNA: TGTGCCAGTAATTCTGGCTCTCAGCCCCAGCATTTT. This translates into CASNSGSQPQHF.

This clone was seen once. The chain uses TRBV18 and TRBJ1-2; D remains unclear. CDR1 is KGHSH, CDR2 LQKENI, per germline. The CDR3 runs to 15 residues. Trimming left V 2 bases short and J 7 bases short, with 17 bases between. This chain's CDR3 is CASSPGIEGSGGYTF. CDR3 nucleotide sequence: TGTGCCAGCTCACCAGGGATTGAGGGTAGTGGTGGCTACACCTTC.

CDR3 nucleotide sequence: TGTGCCATCAGTGAGCAGTGGACGGGGGGCAAAACTGGAAACACCATATATTTT. Translating it yields CAISEQWTGGKTGNTIYF. V usage is TRBV10-3 and J usage is TRBJ1-3, with D tentatively TRBD1 (6 bases). Trimming shortened V by 2 bases and J by 2 bases, and 19 bases separated the two germline ends. Germline V gives CDR1 ENHRY, CDR2 SYGVKD. The CDR3 is made up of 18 amino acids.

This clone was recorded once. V is TRBV15 and J is TRBJ1-4, with 8 bases aligning to TRBD1. CDR3 length: 16 amino acids. V dropped 2 bases and J dropped 2; count of bases not matched to a gene: 4. From germline, CDR1 is LNHNV and CDR2 YYDKDF (reference sequence). Written as DNA, the CDR3 is TGTGCCACCAGCAGACTCCAGGGGGCTACTAATGAAAAACTGTTTTTT. This encodes CATSRLQGATNEKLFF.

This chain uses TRBV9 with TRBJ1-3, with D tentatively TRBD1 (6 bases). The CDR3 spans 15 residues. V lost 3 bases to trimming and J lost 0 bases, with 10 bases between them. The germline CDR1 and CDR2 sequences are SGDLS and YYNGEE. The CDR3 sequence is CASSATGSSGNTIYF. CDR3 coding DNA: TGTGCCAGCAGCGCAACAGGGAGCTCTGGAAACACCATATATTTT.

This clone was counted once. CDR3 sequence: CASSGASGSRNEQFF. CDR3 in DNA: TGTGCCAGCAGTGGAGCTAGCGGGTCCCGCAATGAGCAGTTCTTC. The V call is TRBV6-1, the J call TRBJ2-1; 8 bases are shared with TRBD2. The CDR3 spans 15 residues. Trimming at V came to 4 bases and at J to 6 bases, leaving 8 bases not matched to a gene. Per the germline V gene, CDR1 is MNHNS and CDR2 is SASEGT.

The CDR3 is CSVEVGDTQYF. The CDR3 DNA reads TGCAGCGTTGAAGTCGGGGATACGCAGTATTTT. The chain uses TRBV29-1 and TRBJ2-3, with D hard to call. There are 11 residues in the CDR3. Trimming removed 1 base at V and 6 bases at J, with 5 bases between. CDR1 and CDR2 from the germline V gene are SQVTM and ANQGSEA.

The genes are TRBV7-8 and TRBJ1-5, with D possibly TRBD1 on 6 matching bases. Trimming took 5 bases from V and 3 from J, leaving 11 bases between them. The CDR3 extends over 14 amino acids. Per germline, CDR1 SGHVS and CDR2 FQNEAQ. The CDR3 DNA reads as TGTGCCAGCAGCCCACAGGGTTCCAATCAGCCCCAGCATTTT. It encodes CASSPQGSNQPQHF.

As DNA, the CDR3 is TGTGCCAGCAGCGGGGAGGGGGGGAGTTCCTACAATGAGCAGTTCTTC. Translating gives CASSGEGGSSYNEQFF. The gene calls are TRBV5-6 and TRBJ2-1; maybe TRBD2 (7 bases). Trimming pared 4 bases from V and 1 base from J, leaving 15 bases between. The CDR3 extends over 16 amino acids. Germline-derived CDR1 and CDR2 are SGHDT and YYEEEE.

The chain joins TRBV18 to TRBJ1-4; 8 bases map to TRBD1. The germline CDR1 and CDR2 sequences are KGHSH and LQKENI. Losses at the gene ends were 3 bases for V and 3 bases for J; bases not matched to a gene: 15. The CDR3 runs to 19 residues. The CDR3 DNA reads as TGTGCCAGCTCACCGGACAGGGTCTTTGCAACGGGGGCTAATGAAAAACTGTTTTTT. Encoded protein: CASSPDRVFATGANEKLFF. The full variable domain, rest sourced from reference TRBV18 and TRBJ1-4, is NAGVMQNPRHLVRRRGQEARLRCSPMKGHSHVYWYRQLPEEGLKFMVYLQKENIIDESGMPKERFSAEFPKEGPSILRIQQVVRGDSAAYFCASSPDRVFATGANEKLFFGSGTQLSVL.

A single count supports this clone. The CDR3 coding sequence is TGTGCCAGCAGCCTAGGTCCAGGGGACTCTGGAAACACCATATATTTT. Translated: CASSLGPGDSGNTIYF. The chain is built from TRBV3-1 (or the pseudogene TRBV3-2) and TRBJ1-3, with D possibly TRBD1 on 6 matching bases. V was pared by 4 bases and J by 0 bases, with 13 bases between. Looked up from germline, CDR1 is LGHDT and CDR2 is YNNKEL (reference sequence). The CDR3 spans 16 residues.

J is TRBJ1-6 and V is TRBV7-2; TRBD1 agrees at 7 bases. CDR1 and CDR2 (germline): SGHTA, FQGNSA. The CDR3 loop spans 16 amino acids. Losses at the gene ends were 8 bases for V and 5 bases for J; bases not matched to a gene: 12. The CDR3 coding sequence is TGTGCCAGCCAAAAAGACAGGGTGGGGGATAATTCACCCCTCCACTTT. Translated: CASQKDRVGDNSPLHF.

To note about this clone: At one end the junction does not follow the germline gene, possibly because of a read error. The chain combines TRBV5-5 with TRBJ1-2; 10 bases fit TRBD1. CDR1 and CDR2 (germline): SGHKS, YYEKEE (reference sequence). The length of the CDR3 is 19 residues. As DNA, the CDR3 is TGTGCCAGCAGCTCCCACTTGCCGACAGGGGGCGTAACTAATTATGGCTACACCTTC. As protein: CASSSHLPTGGVTNYGYTF.

The rearrangement joins TRBV18 to TRBJ2-1; 11 bases agree with TRBD2. This CDR3 spans 16 amino acids. Trimming cost V 3 bases and J 5 bases; bases outside gene matches: 6. Germline V lookup: CDR1 KGHSH, CDR2 LQKENI. The CDR3 DNA follows: TGTGCCAGCTCACCTCCGACTAGCGGGAAGGACAATGAGCAGTTCTTC. Translation gives CASSPPTSGKDNEQFF.

The chain recombines TRBV5-1 with TRBJ1-2, with a tentative D call TRBD1 (6 bases). CDR3 length equals 14 residues. V lost 0 bases and J 5 bases, leaving 11 bases between the germline ends. Germline V gene lookup returns CDR1 SGHRS and CDR2 YFSETQ. The CDR3 loop is CASSLGQDHYGYTF. The CDR3 DNA reads as TGCGCCAGCAGCTTGGGACAGGACCATTATGGCTACACCTTC.

The rearrangement uses TRBV2 and TRBJ1-4, with D perhaps TRBD1 (6 bases). Trimming cost V 7 bases and J 0 bases, with 15 bases left between them. The CDR3 totals 16 residues. CDR1 and CDR2 from the germline V gene are SNHLY and FYNNEI. The CDR3 region has the DNA TGTGCCAGCACCCCGGACAGACCCACAACTAATGAAAAACTGTTTTTT. Amino acid sequence: CASTPDRPTTNEKLFF.

The genes are TRBV9 and TRBJ2-1; a weak D match, TRBD1 (5 bases). CDR1 is SGDLS, CDR2 YYNGEE, per germline. The CDR3 runs 14 residues. V shed 4 bases and J shed 9 bases, with 17 bases lying between them. The CDR3 protein is CASSPQDWGTEQFF. The CDR3 nucleotides read TGTGCCAGCAGCCCCCAAGATTGGGGCACTGAGCAGTTCTTC.